Following are 2 T cell receptor beta chains from one sample sequenced in a study of blood T cell repertoires in COVID-19. The data were produced by immunoSEQ multiplex PCR, yet TCRdb's version contains in-frame clones alone and is incomplete. The data show approximately 260,000 clones, roughly 90% seen once. Material for sequencing was PBMCs or T cells enriched from blood (not recorded which). These receptors all come from a woman between 25 and 40 years old with acute COVID-19.

The genes are TRBV19 and TRBJ2-3; the match to TRBD2 covers 13 bases. This CDR3 is 15 amino acids long. The trim removed 7 bases at V and 4 bases at J, leaving 5 bases unmatched. Germline assignment: CDR1 LNHDA and CDR2 SQIVND (reference sequence). CDR3 residues: CASTLGLAGADTQYF. CDR3 DNA sequence: TGTGCCAGTACCCTTGGACTAGCGGGAGCAGATACGCAGTATTTT.

CDR3 DNA: TGTGCCAGCAGTTCCCTCAGGGGGCCCACTAATGAAAAACTGTTTTTT. Translation: CASSSLRGPTNEKLFF. J is TRBJ1-4 and V is TRBV28; TRBD1 matches 8 bases. Trimming took 4 bases from V and 2 from J; bases not matched to a gene: 6. The CDR3 length is 16 residues. The germline CDR1 and CDR2 sequences are MDHEN and SYDVKM.